This T cell receptor beta chain comes out of a study of cytomegalovirus exposure and HLA in healthy donors. The study's findings and limits: A further, later analysis showed that HLA-associated TCR beta chains (compared with equally common others) were more clonally expanded.

A remark on this clone: Its target is unknown.

The ends were cut back, 2 bases at V and 4 bases at J, with 14 bases in the middle. The CDR3 loop spans 15 amino acids. The germline CDR1 and CDR2 sequences are SGDLS and YYNGEE. PCR involved 60 Vbeta and 13 Jbeta primers. The repertoire was sequenced with immunoSEQ multiplex PCR; TCRdb's copy has only in-frame clones and lacks some. The sample lists 150,000 to 200,000 clones; 77% were seen once. The rearrangement links TRBV9 to TRBJ2-3, with a tentative D call TRBD2 (6 bases). The specimen sequenced was PBMCs. The sequence was collected from a woman in her twenties or thirties in good health and CMV-seronegative. This chain's CDR3 is CASSVGGGDADTQYF. The CDR3 region has the DNA TGTGCCAGCAGCGTGGGGGGTGGGGACGCAGATACGCAGTATTTT. Full variable domain (remainder filled in from reference TRBV9 and TRBJ2-3): DSGVTQTPKHLITATGQRVTLRCSPRSGDLSVYWYQQSLDQGLQFLIQYYNGEERAKGNILERFSAQQFPDLHSELNLSSLELGDSALYFCASSVGGGDADTQYFGPGTRLTVL.